One sample yielded the 25 T cell receptor beta chains listed below, sequenced in a study of T cells in Graves' hyperthyroidism and ophthalmopathy. RNA transcripts yielded amplified TCR beta CDR3 regions. Primed by the HTBI set, a first-round RT-PCR was run on the TCR CDR3. TCRdb itself ran the multiplex PCR reads through MiXCR, one entry per CDR3 protein. Of approximately 400,000 distinct CDR3 sequences listed, approximately 15% were seen once; the top ten hold approximately 11%. Sequencing was performed on blood. The receptors come from a woman aged 55-69 years with Graves' hyperthyroidism.

This clonotype turned up a few times. The chain joins TRBV9 to TRBJ2-1; tentatively, D is TRBD1 (6 bases). V was cut by 5 bases and J by 8 bases, with 20 bases left in between. Germline loops: CDR1 SGDLS, CDR2 YYNGEE. The CDR3 length is 15 residues. CDR3 in DNA: TGTGCCAGCAGTTCGGGTCACAGGGAGATCGATGAGCAGTTCTTC. Its protein is CASSSGHREIDEQFF.

This clonotype was detected only a few times. One end of the junction varies from germline; a read error may be responsible. This chain links TRBV7-9 with TRBJ2-1, with D perhaps TRBD2 (6 bases). The CDR3 has 14 residues. CDR1 and CDR2 (germline): SEHNR, FQNEAQ (reference sequence). This CDR3 reads CASSLSGSFNEQFF. The DNA of the CDR3 is TGTGCCAGCAGCCTTAGCGGTTCCTTCAATGAGCAGTTCTTC.

This clonotype was observed many times. This sequence joins TRBV10-1 and TRBJ2-3; TRBD2 aligns across 8 bases. Trimming at V came to 3 bases and at J to 6 bases, leaving 8 bases not matched to a gene. This CDR3 contains 15 residues. Germline lookup yields CDR1 WNHNN and CDR2 SYGVQD (reference sequence). As DNA, the CDR3 is TGCGCCAGCAGTGACCCTAGCGGGTTTAAGGATACGCAGTATTTT. Its protein product is CASSDPSGFKDTQYF.

This clonotype was seen only a few times. The junction differs from germline at one of its ends, possibly a read error. The V gene is TRBV24-1, the J gene TRBJ2-2; 9 nucleotides match TRBD1. This CDR3 contains 16 residues. Germline CDR1 KGHDR, CDR2 SFDVKD. CDR3 protein: CTTSDLGTGLTGELFF. DNA for the CDR3: TGTACCACCAGTGATTTGGGGACAGGGCTCACCGGGGAGCTGTTTTTT.

This clonotype was recorded many times. The J gene is TRBJ2-7, the V gene TRBV12-3 or TRBV12-4; D is possibly TRBD1 or TRBD2 (6 bases each). The length of the CDR3 is 14 residues. V lost 6 bases and J 7 bases, leaving 19 bases between the germline ends. CDR3 DNA: TGTGCCAGCAGAGCGACACCCGAGGGGGGTGAGCAGTACTTC. It is translated as CASRATPEGGEQYF.

This clonotype was counted at least ten times. V is TRBV18 and J is TRBJ1-4; D remains unclear. The V and J ends lost 3 bases and 4 bases respectively, with 6 bases between them. This CDR3 spans 13 amino acids. The germline gives CDR1 KGHSH, CDR2 LQKENI. CDR3 nucleotide sequence: TGTGCCAGCTCACCGGGGTATAATGAAAAACTGTTTTTT. It yields the protein CASSPGYNEKLFF.

The table lists this clonotype with many counts. The V call is TRBV28, the J call TRBJ2-1; perhaps TRBD1 as D (6 bases). V lost 6 bases to trimming and J lost 4 bases, with 13 bases between them. CDR3 length: 14 amino acids. Germline CDR1 reads MDHEN; CDR2 reads SYDVKM. This CDR3 is CASRSGTTYNEQFF. DNA for the CDR3: TGTGCCAGCAGGTCCGGGACAACTTACAATGAGCAGTTCTTC.

The CDR3 DNA reads as TGTGCCAGCAGTTTAATGAAAGGTCACTACGAGCAGTACTTC. It is translated as CASSLMKGHYEQYF. The chain employs TRBV27 and TRBJ2-7; no reliable D call. Per the germline V gene, CDR1 is MNHEY and CDR2 is SMNVEV (reference sequence). The ends were cut back, 2 bases at V and 3 bases at J, with 11 bases in the middle. The CDR3 totals 14 residues.

This clonotype has ten or more counts. V usage is TRBV2 and J usage is TRBJ1-1; no definite D call. There are 14 residues in the CDR3. Trimming removed 6 bases from V and 3 bases from J, with 14 bases in between. The germline gives CDR1 SNHLY, CDR2 FYNNEI. CDR3 in DNA: TGTGCCAGCAGGGGTCCGGGGTGGGACACTGAAGCTTTCTTT. Its translation: CASRGPGWDTEAFF.

In this sample, this clonotype turned up many times. This sequence joins TRBV5-6 and TRBJ2-1, with D tentatively TRBD1 (6 bases). Germline CDR1 is SGHDT and CDR2 is YYEEEE. Trimming removed 1 base at V and 0 bases at J, with 11 bases between. The CDR3 extends over 16 amino acids. CDR3 sequence: CASSLNRDLSYNEQFF. CDR3 DNA: TGTGCCAGCAGCTTGAACAGGGACCTCTCCTACAATGAGCAGTTCTTC.

This clonotype was counted ten times or more. V and J are TRBV3-1 and TRBJ2-5; weak D call: TRBD2 (6 bases). Germline assignment: CDR1 LGHDT and CDR2 YNNKEL (reference sequence). V gave up 0 bases and J gave up 2 bases, with 19 bases separating them. The CDR3 contains 18 residues. The CDR3 region is CASSQDRLRGLQQETQYF. CDR3 DNA: TGTGCCAGCAGCCAAGACCGCCTAAGGGGACTGCAACAAGAGACCCAGTACTTC.

Only a few counts were recorded for this clonotype. As DNA, the CDR3 is TGTGCCATCAGTGACGGACAGGGACGGACTAGCGACCCTGAGCAGTTCTTC. This encodes CAISDGQGRTSDPEQFF. The rearrangement uses TRBV10-3 and TRBJ2-1, with D possibly matching TRBD2 (9 bases). The CDR3 has 17 residues. The germline gives CDR1 ENHRY, CDR2 SYGVKD. Deletions cut 3 bases from V and 9 bases from J, with 24 bases between.

This clonotype was seen a handful of times. The chain recombines TRBV19 with TRBJ2-5; D possibly corresponds to TRBD2 (6 bases). V lost 9 bases and J 2 bases, leaving 19 bases between the germline ends. The CDR3 has 15 residues. Germline V lookup: CDR1 LNHDA, CDR2 SQIVND (reference sequence). The CDR3 DNA reads TGTGCCAGCCGTGCTACACGTCGGGGGCAAGAGACCCAGTACTTC. It specifies CASRATRRGQETQYF.

The CDR3, as DNA: TGTGCCAGCAGCTCCCGGGGCTACAAAAGCTCCTACAATGAGCAGTTCTTC. Translated, it gives CASSSRGYKSSYNEQFF. This chain connects TRBV7-9 to TRBJ2-1; D tentatively reads TRBD1 or TRBD2 (5 bases each). Germline lookup yields CDR1 SEHNR and CDR2 FQNEAQ (reference sequence). The CDR3 is 17 amino acids. Trimming pared 4 bases from V and 0 bases from J, leaving 16 bases between.

This clonotype was picked up many times. V is TRBV28 and J is TRBJ2-7, with D possibly matching TRBD1 (6 bases). The germline gives CDR1 MDHEN, CDR2 SYDVKM. CDR3 length equals 15 residues. Trimming removed 5 bases from V and 3 bases from J, with 17 bases in between. In DNA form, the CDR3 reads TGTGCCAGCAGTGCCTCGCAGGGGCTTCGCTACGAGCAGTACTTC. This sequence encodes CASSASQGLRYEQYF.

The chain is built from TRBV15 and TRBJ1-1; a weak D match, TRBD1 (6 bases). The CDR3 has 15 amino acids. Per germline, CDR1 LNHNV and CDR2 YYDKDF (reference sequence). V lost 3 bases to trimming and J lost 4 bases, with 15 bases between them. The CDR3 region is CATSSYPQGTTEAFF. For the CDR3, the DNA is TGTGCCACCAGCAGCTACCCACAGGGCACCACTGAAGCTTTCTTT.

This chain links TRBV10-3 with TRBJ2-5; unclear D gene. This CDR3 has 11 residues. Germline CDR1 and CDR2: ENHRY and SYGVKD. V was shortened by 11 bases and J by 0 bases, with 7 bases between the two germline ends. CDR3 nucleotide sequence: TGTGCCCAGGCTGACCAAGAGACCCAGTACTTC. It codes for CAQADQETQYF.

This clonotype was detected ten times or more. The chain is built from TRBV28 and TRBJ1-1; D unclear. Germline CDR1 MDHEN, CDR2 SYDVKM. Trimming pared 2 bases from V and 1 base from J, leaving 8 bases between. The CDR3 is made up of 14 amino acids. DNA of the CDR3: TGTGCCAGCAGTTTACCCCACGAGAACACTGAAGCTTTCTTT. This sequence encodes CASSLPHENTEAFF. Full variable domain (outside the CDR3, taken from reference TRBV28 and TRBJ1-1): DVKVTQSSRYLVKRTGEKVFLECVQDMDHENMFWYRQDPGLGLRLIYFSYDVKMKEKGDIPEGYSVSREKKERFSLILESASTNQTSMYLCASSLPHENTEAFFGQGTRLTVV.

This clonotype came up a few times. V is TRBV5-1 and J is TRBJ1-1; D unresolved. The CDR3 loop spans 12 amino acids. Germline loops: CDR1 SGHRS, CDR2 YFSETQ. V was shortened by 8 bases and J by 3 bases, with 11 bases between the two germline ends. Written as DNA, the CDR3 is TGCGCCAGACCGGAGGAAGACACTGAAGCTTTCTTT. It is translated as CARPEEDTEAFF.

This clonotype came up a few times. The rearrangement uses TRBV18 and TRBJ2-2; D assignment may be TRBD1 or TRBD2 (5 bases each). The germline V gene has CDR1 KGHSH and CDR2 LQKENI. The CDR3 loop spans 15 amino acids. V lost 2 bases and J lost 7, with 14 bases in between. The CDR3 reads CASSPSPGPGGELFF. CDR3 bases: TGTGCCAGCTCACCATCCCCGGGACCGGGCGGGGAGCTGTTTTTT. The full variable domain, with the rest looked up from reference TRBV18 and TRBJ2-2, is NAGVMQNPRHLVRRRGQEARLRCSPMKGHSHVYWYRQLPEEGLKFMVYLQKENIIDESGMPKERFSAEFPKEGPSILRIQQVVRGDSAAYFCASSPSPGPGGELFFGEGSRLTVL.

As for this clonotype: It may be a read error: a sequence one base away is much more abundant. The genes are TRBV7-3 and TRBJ2-1, with TRBD1 as a possible D gene (6 bases). V dropped 8 bases and J dropped 7 bases, with 15 bases sitting between them. The germline V gene has CDR1 SGHTA and CDR2 FQGTGA. The CDR3 totals 13 residues. The CDR3 nucleotides read TGTGCCAGCGGGACACGACTCTTTAATGAGCAGTTCTTC. Translation: CASGTRLFNEQFF.

In this sample, this clonotype turned up many times. The chain employs TRBV7-9 and TRBJ2-3; perhaps TRBD1 as D (6 bases). The CDR3 sequence is 19 residues long. V was shortened by 0 bases and J by 1 base, with 20 bases between the two germline ends. CDR1 and CDR2 from the germline V gene are SEHNR and FQNEAQ (reference sequence). The CDR3 nucleotides are TGTGCCAGCAGCTTAGCGGGTTCTCTGACAGGCCCTCGCACAGATACGCAGTATTTT. This sequence encodes CASSLAGSLTGPRTDTQYF.

Regarding this clonotype: A clone one base away is much larger, so this may be a read error. The V gene is TRBV20-1, the J gene TRBJ2-7; no clear D gene. The last part of the DNA fits TRBJ2-1 better; the J call may be wrong. The CDR3 runs to 15 residues. From germline, CDR1 is DFQATT and CDR2 SNEGSKA (reference sequence). The CDR3 loop is CSARDPEEASYEQFF. The CDR3 DNA reads as TGCAGTGCTAGAGACCCTGAAGAAGCCTCCTACGAGCAGTTCTTC.

This clonotype appeared a few times. The chain recombines TRBV20-1 with TRBJ2-7; D is perhaps TRBD2 (5 bases). Trimming removed 3 bases from V and 7 bases from J, with 13 bases in between. The CDR3 consists of 12 residues. Germline CDR1 DFQATT, CDR2 SNEGSKA (reference sequence). Written as DNA, the CDR3 is TGCAGTGCTAGCCGGGGTCGCGGTGAGCAGTACTTC. It yields the protein CSASRGRGEQYF.

The chain uses TRBV20-1 and TRBJ2-3; D gene uncertain. From germline, CDR1 is DFQATT and CDR2 SNEGSKA (reference sequence). The CDR3 contains 12 residues. Trimming took 4 bases from V and 2 from J, leaving 7 bases between them. In DNA, the CDR3 is TGCAGTGCTATCCCATACACAGATACGCAGTATTTT. This encodes CSAIPYTDTQYF.